The 14 T cell receptor beta chains reported below all come from one sample, sequenced in a study of T cell clonality in common variable immunodeficiency. Produced via immunoSEQ multiplex PCR; TCRdb's table is partial and in-frame only. The repertoire consists of about 40,000 clones, none detected only once. Source material: peripheral blood mononuclear cells. All receptors derive from a person aged 18 to 70 in good health.

This clone was recorded at least ten times. The observed sequence ends 3 residues before the CDR3 terminus, with the missing tail filled in from the germline J gene. This sequence joins TRBV13 and TRBJ1-2; 8 positions agree with TRBD1. V shed 5 bases, J shed 4 bases, and the junction held 9 bases outside the gene matches. In germline, CDR1 is PRHDT, CDR2 FYEKMQ (reference sequence). CDR3 length: 15 residues. The chain's CDR3 is CASSELPDRGYGYTF. CDR3 DNA (partial): TGTGCCAGCAGCGAACTCCCCGACAGGGGCTATGGC.

This clone appeared many times. Coverage ceases 3 residues before the CDR3 finishes, and the germline J gene fills in the end. This chain links TRBV7-3 with TRBJ2-5; 9 bases align to TRBD2. Germline CDR1 reads SGHTA; CDR2 reads FQGTGA. Losses at the gene ends were 5 bases for V and 4 bases for J; bases not matched to a gene: 5. This CDR3 spans 14 amino acids. The sequenced part of the CDR3 DNA is TGTGCCAGCAGCCCGCAAGCGGGAGGAGAGACC. Translated: CASSPQAGGET. The full CDR3 reads CASSPQAGGETQYF.

This clone occurred many times. The read terminates 3 residues ahead of where the CDR3 ends, so the germline J gene completes it. The chain uses TRBV18 and TRBJ1-1, with a possible D match to TRBD1 (5 bases). The germline V and J ends were trimmed by 3 bases and 1 base, with 9 bases remaining between them. The CDR3 has 14 amino acids. CDR1 and CDR2 (germline): KGHSH, LQKENI. The CDR3 protein is CASSPLGQNTEAFF. CDR3 DNA (partial): TGTGCCAGCTCACCCCTCGGACAGAACACTGAA.

This clone was seen repeatedly, ten times or more. The sequenced fragment ends 3 residues before the CDR3 boundary, so the rest is inferred from the germline J gene. The chain employs TRBV7-2 and TRBJ2-3; 9 bases map to TRBD2. Looked up from germline, CDR1 is SGHTA and CDR2 is FQGNSA. The CDR3 length is 15 residues. Losses at the gene ends were 5 bases for V and 1 base for J; bases not matched to a gene: 4. The CDR3 DNA, read in part, is TGTGCCAGCAGCCACAGCGGGGGGCGCACAGATACG. This gives the protein CASSHSGGRTDT. The whole CDR3 sequence is CASSHSGGRTDTQYF.

This clone was recorded many times. From the germline J gene comes the end of the CDR3, since the read stops 3 residues before it. The V gene is TRBV12-3 or TRBV12-4, the J gene TRBJ2-5, with 8 bases that match TRBD1. This CDR3 spans 15 amino acids. The V and J ends lost 1 base and 5 bases, in that order; junction bases with no gene match: 6. The CDR3 reads CASSLGAGGAETQYF. The CDR3 bases that were read are TGTGCCAGCAGTTTAGGGGCAGGGGGCGCCGAGACC.

This clone showed up many times. The CDR3 end falls 3 residues outside the read, so it is completed with the germline J gene. V usage is TRBV5-4 and J usage is TRBJ2-3, with D unresolved. Germline CDR1 SGHNT, CDR2 YYREEE (reference sequence). Trimming stripped 4 bases from V and 0 bases from J, with 12 bases between. This CDR3 contains 15 residues. Incomplete CDR3 DNA: TGTGCCAGCAGCCCAGACTTGTTAAGCACAGATACG. Protein product: CASSPDLLSTDT. The entire CDR3 protein reads CASSPDLLSTDTQYF.

Worth noting for this clone: The DNA ends 3 residues before the CDR3 does, and the rest of the CDR3 is filled in from the germline J gene. The rearrangement joins TRBV11-3 to TRBJ2-7; no definite D call. The V end was cut by 5 bases, the J end by 1 base, with 12 bases between. CDR1 and CDR2 (germline): SGHNT, YENEEA. This CDR3 has 14 residues. The CDR3 spells CASSPTQGSYEQYF. The CDR3 bases that were read are TGTGCCAGCAGCCCGACCCAAGGGTCCTACGAG.

The sample holds many counts of this clone. The read stops 3 residues short of the end of the CDR3; the missing end is completed from the germline J gene. The J gene is TRBJ1-1, the V gene TRBV20-1, with 7 bases identical to TRBD1. The CDR3 sequence is 13 residues long. CDR1 and CDR2 (germline): DFQATT, SNEGSKA (reference sequence). CDR3 DNA (partial): TGCAGGCAAGTATGGACAGGCTTGACTGAA. Translation gives CRQVWTGLTE. The CDR3 in full is CRQVWTGLTEAFF.

The sample holds many counts of this clone. The read ends 3 residues early relative to the CDR3; the germline J gene fills the gap. The chain carries TRBV5-4 and TRBJ1-3; D is possibly TRBD1 (6 bases). CDR1 is SGHNT and CDR2 is YYREEE in the germline V gene (reference sequence). V shed 4 bases and J shed 7 bases, with 12 bases lying between them. The CDR3 runs to 13 residues. The sequenced CDR3 bases are TGTGCCAGCAGCGGGGGCCTCGGGAACACC. Its translation: CASSGGLGNT. The full CDR3 protein reads CASSGGLGNTIYF. Filled out from reference TRBV5-4 and TRBJ1-3, the complete variable domain reads ETGVTQSPTHLIKTRGQQVTLRCSSQSGHNTVSWYQQALGQGPQFIFQYYREEENGRGNFPPRFSGLQFPNYSSELNVNALELDDSALYLCASSGGLGNTIYFGEGSWLTVV.

There are many counts of this clone. With the read ending 3 residues before the CDR3 end, the germline J gene is used to fill in that end. The chain combines TRBV7-2 with TRBJ2-1, with 12 bases that match TRBD2. The germline CDR1 and CDR2 sequences are SGHTA and FQGNSA. Trimming removed 5 bases from V and 8 bases from J; junction bases left unmatched: 7. This CDR3 has 15 amino acids. The CDR3 spells CASSTLAGGPDEQFF. The sequenced CDR3 bases are TGTGCCAGCAGCACCCTAGCGGGAGGGCCGGATGAG.

At least ten counts were recorded for this clone. The read stops 3 residues short of the end of the CDR3; the missing end is completed from the germline J gene. V usage is TRBV30 and J usage is TRBJ2-7; D ambiguous. Between the trimmed V and J ends, which lost 4 bases and 6 bases, there was a span of 13 bases. CDR1 is GTSNPN and CDR2 is SVGIG in the germline V gene (reference sequence). CDR3 length equals 12 residues. The CDR3: CAWNSNPGEQYF. The CDR3 bases that were read are TGTGCCTGGAATAGTAACCCAGGCGAG.

Comments on this clone: The read terminates 3 residues ahead of where the CDR3 ends, so the germline J gene completes it. The chain joins TRBV11-2 to TRBJ1-6; D is undetermined. The ends were cut back, 5 bases at V and 5 bases at J, with 4 bases in the middle. CDR3 length: 12 residues. The germline V gene has CDR1 SGHAT and CDR2 FQNNGV. This chain's CDR3 is CASSPNNSPLHF. The CDR3 bases that were read are TGTGCCAGCAGCCCAAATAATTCACCC.

At least ten counts were recorded for this clone. The read falls 3 residues short of the CDR3 end, and the missing part is taken from the germline J gene. The V and J genes are TRBV19 and TRBJ1-6, with 7 bases lining up with TRBD1. The CDR3 contains 14 residues. Trimming cost V 9 bases and J 8 bases; bases outside gene matches: 10. Germline CDR1 is LNHDA and CDR2 is SQIVND (reference sequence). The CDR3 region is CARPLRGDYSPLHF. The sequenced CDR3 bases are TGTGCCAGGCCCCTCAGGGGGGATTATTCACCC.

This clone was found many times. The DNA ends 3 residues before the CDR3 does, and the rest of the CDR3 is filled in from the germline J gene. V is TRBV29-1 and J is TRBJ2-7; weak D call: TRBD2 (6 bases). The CDR3 extends over 13 amino acids. V was cut by 7 bases and J by 2 bases, with 15 bases left in between. The V gene's germline CDR1 is SQVTM and CDR2 ANQGSEA. The CDR3 bases that were read are TGCAGCGCTTGGGACTTAAACCCCTACGAG. Amino acid sequence: CSAWDLNPYE. The full-length CDR3 reads as CSAWDLNPYEQYF.